A single T cell receptor beta chain is shown here with its context. This entry belongs to a study of cytomegalovirus exposure and HLA in healthy donors. Germline CDR1 LGHNA, CDR2 YSLEER. V gave up 3 bases and J gave up 6 bases, with 5 bases separating them. The CDR3 spans 12 residues. Both 60 Vbeta primers and 13 Jbeta primers went into the PCR. The table came from immunoSEQ multiplex PCR; TCRdb's copy has only in-frame clones and leaves some out. The sample consists of about 98,000 clones, approximately 79% of them appearing once. Input material: PBMCs. The genes are TRBV4-3 and TRBJ2-2; D uncertain. This clonotype originated in a male donor in good health and CMV-seronegative. CDR3 protein: CASSQLSGELFF. The DNA for the CDR3 is TGCGCCAGCAGCCAGCTATCCGGGGAGCTGTTTTTT.